The following is a T cell receptor beta chain sequence with its context. The junction does not match germline at one end; this may be a read error. Germline V gene lookup returns CDR1 SGHNT and CDR2 YYREEE (reference sequence). CDR3 length: 16 residues. This sample was included in a study of beta chain features in type 1 diabetes. Purity of each sorted population was above 95%. The study reverse transcribed the entire isolated RNA, so it sequenced expressed TCRB transcripts. Produced via immunoSEQ multiplex PCR; TCRdb's table is partial and in-frame only. The data contain 400,000 to 450,000 clones, roughly 13% of them singletons.

Material for sequencing was naive CD4+ T cells from blood. The source is a man aged 30-40 years in good health. V gene TRBV5-4 combines with J gene TRBJ2-7, with D possibly being TRBD2 (5 bases). CDR3 protein: CASSQDLEEVRAEQYF. CDR3 bases: TGCGCCAGCAGCCAAGATTTGGAGGAGGTAAGGGCCGAGCAGTACTTC. Filled out from reference TRBV5-4 and TRBJ2-7, the complete variable domain reads ETGVTQSPTHLIKTRGQQVTLRCSSQSGHNTVSWYQQALGQGPQFIFQYYREEENGRGNFPPRFSGLQFPNYSSELNVNALELDDSALYLCASSQDLEEVRAEQYFGPGTRLTVT.